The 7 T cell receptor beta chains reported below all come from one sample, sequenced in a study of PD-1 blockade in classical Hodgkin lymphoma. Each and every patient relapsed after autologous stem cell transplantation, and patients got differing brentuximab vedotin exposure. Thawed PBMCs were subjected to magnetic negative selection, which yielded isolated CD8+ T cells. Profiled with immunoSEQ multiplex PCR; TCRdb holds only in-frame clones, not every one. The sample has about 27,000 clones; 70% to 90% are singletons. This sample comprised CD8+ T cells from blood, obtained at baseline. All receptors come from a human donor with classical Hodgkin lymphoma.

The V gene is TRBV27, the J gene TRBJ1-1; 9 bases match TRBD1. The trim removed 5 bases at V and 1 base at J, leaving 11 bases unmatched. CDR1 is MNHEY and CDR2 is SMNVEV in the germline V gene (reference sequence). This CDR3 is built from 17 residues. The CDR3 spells CASSGRTGDGRNTEAFF. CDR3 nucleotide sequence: TGTGCCAGCAGTGGGCGGACAGGGGACGGTAGGAACACTGAAGCTTTCTTT.

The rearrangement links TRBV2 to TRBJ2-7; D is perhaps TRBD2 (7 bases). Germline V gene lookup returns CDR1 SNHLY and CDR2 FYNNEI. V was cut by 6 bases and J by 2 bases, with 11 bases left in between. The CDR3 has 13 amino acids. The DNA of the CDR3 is TGTGCCAGCAGGGGGGGGGCGGCCTACGAGCAGTACTTC. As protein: CASRGGAAYEQYF.

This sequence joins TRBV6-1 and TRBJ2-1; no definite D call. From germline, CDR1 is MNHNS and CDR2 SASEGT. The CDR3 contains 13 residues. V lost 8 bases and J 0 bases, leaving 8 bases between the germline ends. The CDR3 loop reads CASGGSSYNEQFF. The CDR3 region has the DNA TGTGCCAGCGGCGGTAGCTCCTACAATGAGCAGTTCTTC.

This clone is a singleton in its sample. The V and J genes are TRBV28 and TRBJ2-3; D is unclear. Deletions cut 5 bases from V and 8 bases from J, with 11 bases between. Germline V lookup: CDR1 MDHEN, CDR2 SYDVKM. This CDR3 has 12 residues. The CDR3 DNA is TGTGCCAGCAGTCCGAGCCCCGGTACGCAGTATTTT. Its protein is CASSPSPGTQYF.

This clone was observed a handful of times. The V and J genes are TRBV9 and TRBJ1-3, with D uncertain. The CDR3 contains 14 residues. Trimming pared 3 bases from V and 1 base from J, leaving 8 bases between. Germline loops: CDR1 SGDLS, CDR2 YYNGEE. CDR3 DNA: TGTGCCAGCAGCGGCTCGGGATCTGGAAACACCATATATTTT. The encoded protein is CASSGSGSGNTIYF.

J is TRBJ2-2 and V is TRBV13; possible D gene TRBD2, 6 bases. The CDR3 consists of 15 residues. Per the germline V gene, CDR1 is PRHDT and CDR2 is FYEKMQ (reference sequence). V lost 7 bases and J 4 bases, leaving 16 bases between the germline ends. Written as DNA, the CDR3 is TGTGCCAGCACCTACCCTAGCGCCCGCACCGGGGAGCTGTTTTTT. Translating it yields CASTYPSARTGELFF.

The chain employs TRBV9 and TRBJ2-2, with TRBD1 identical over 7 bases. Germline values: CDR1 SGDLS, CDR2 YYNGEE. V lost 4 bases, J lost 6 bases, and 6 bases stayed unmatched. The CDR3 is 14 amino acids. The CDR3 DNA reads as TGTGCCAGCAGCCTTCTACAGGGGCCCGGGGAGCTGTTTTTT. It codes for CASSLLQGPGELFF.